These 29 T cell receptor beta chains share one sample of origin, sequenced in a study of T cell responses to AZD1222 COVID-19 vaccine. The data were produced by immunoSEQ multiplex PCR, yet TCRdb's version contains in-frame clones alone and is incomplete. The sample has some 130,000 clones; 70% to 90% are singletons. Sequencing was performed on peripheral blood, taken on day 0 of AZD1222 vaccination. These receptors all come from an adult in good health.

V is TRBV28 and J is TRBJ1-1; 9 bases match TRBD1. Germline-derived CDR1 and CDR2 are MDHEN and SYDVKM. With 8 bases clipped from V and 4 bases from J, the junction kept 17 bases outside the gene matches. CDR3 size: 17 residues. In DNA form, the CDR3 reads TGTGCCAGCTGTCTGTTACAGGGGGCTTTACGAGTCACTGAAGCTTTCTTT. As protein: CASCLLQGALRVTEAFF.

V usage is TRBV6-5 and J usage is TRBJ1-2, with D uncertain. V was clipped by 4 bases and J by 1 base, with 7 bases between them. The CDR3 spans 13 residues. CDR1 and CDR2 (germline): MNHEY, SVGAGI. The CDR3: CASSSHNNYGYTF. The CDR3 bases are TGTGCCAGCAGTTCCCACAATAACTATGGCTACACCTTC.

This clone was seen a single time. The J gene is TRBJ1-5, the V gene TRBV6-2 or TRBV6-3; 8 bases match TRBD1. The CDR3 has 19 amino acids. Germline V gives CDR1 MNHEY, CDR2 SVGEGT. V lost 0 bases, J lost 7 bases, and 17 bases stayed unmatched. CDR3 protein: CASSYSNDRGGSLWQPQHF. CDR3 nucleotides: TGTGCCAGCAGTTACTCCAACGACAGGGGCGGTAGTCTCTGGCAGCCCCAGCATTTT.

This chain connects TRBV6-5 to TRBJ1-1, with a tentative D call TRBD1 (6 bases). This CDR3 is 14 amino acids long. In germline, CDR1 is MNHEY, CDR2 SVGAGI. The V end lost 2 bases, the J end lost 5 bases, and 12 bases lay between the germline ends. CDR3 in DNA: TGTGCCAGCAGTTACGGGGGGCTAGGGACTGAAGCTTTCTTT. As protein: CASSYGGLGTEAFF.

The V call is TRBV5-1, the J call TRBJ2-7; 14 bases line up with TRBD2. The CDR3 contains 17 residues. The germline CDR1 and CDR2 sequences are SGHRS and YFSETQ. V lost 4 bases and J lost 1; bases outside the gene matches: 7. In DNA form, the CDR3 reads TGCGCCAGCAGCATTACCGGGACTAGCGGGGGATCCTACGAGCAGTACTTC. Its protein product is CASSITGTSGGSYEQYF. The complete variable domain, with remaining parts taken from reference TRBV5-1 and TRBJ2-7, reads KAGVTQTPRYLIKTRGQQVTLSCSPISGHRSVSWYQQTPGQGLQFLFEYFSETQRNKGNFPGRFSGRQFSNSRSEMNVSTLELGDSALYLCASSITGTSGGSYEQYFGPGTRLTVT.

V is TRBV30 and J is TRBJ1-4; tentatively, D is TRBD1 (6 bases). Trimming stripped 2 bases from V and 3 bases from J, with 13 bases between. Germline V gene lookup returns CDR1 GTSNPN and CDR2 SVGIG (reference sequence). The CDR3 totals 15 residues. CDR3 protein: CAWSSTGQANEKLFF. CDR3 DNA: TGTGCCTGGAGTTCAACAGGGCAGGCTAATGAAAAACTGTTTTTT.

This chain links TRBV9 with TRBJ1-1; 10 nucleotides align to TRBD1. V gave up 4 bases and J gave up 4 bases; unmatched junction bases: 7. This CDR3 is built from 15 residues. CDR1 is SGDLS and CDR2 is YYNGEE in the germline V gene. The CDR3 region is CASSYSDRGITEAFF. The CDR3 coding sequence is TGTGCCAGCAGCTATTCGGACAGGGGGATCACTGAAGCTTTCTTT.

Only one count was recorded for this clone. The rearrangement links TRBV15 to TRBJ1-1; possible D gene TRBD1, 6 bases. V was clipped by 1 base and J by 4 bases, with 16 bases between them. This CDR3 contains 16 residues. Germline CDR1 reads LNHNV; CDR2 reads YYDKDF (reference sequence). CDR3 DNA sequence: TGTGCCACCAGCAGAGTCCCGACAGGTTGGGCCACTGAAGCTTTCTTT. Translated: CATSRVPTGWATEAFF.

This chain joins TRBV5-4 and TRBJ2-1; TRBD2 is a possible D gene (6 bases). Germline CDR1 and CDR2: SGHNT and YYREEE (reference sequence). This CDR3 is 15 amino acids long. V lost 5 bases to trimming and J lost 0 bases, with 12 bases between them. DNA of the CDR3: TGTGCCAGCAGGAGGGACTTCAGCTCCTACAATGAGCAGTTCTTC. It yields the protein CASRRDFSSYNEQFF.

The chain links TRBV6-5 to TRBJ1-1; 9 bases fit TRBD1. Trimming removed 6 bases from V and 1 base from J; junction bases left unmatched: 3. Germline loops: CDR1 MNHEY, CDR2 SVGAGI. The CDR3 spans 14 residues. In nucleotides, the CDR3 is TGTGCCAGCAGGTGGGGACAGGGGAACACTGAAGCTTTCTTT. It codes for CASRWGQGNTEAFF.

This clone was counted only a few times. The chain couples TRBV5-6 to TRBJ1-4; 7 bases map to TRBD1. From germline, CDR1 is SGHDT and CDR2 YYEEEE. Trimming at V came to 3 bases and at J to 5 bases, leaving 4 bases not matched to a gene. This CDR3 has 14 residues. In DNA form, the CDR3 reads TGTGCCAGCAGCTGGGGGACAGAAAATGAAAAACTGTTTTTT. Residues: CASSWGTENEKLFF.

The CDR3 nucleotides are TGTGCCAGCAGTCTTACAGGTAGAGCTTTCTTT. This codes for CASSLTGRAFF. The rearrangement uses TRBV2 and TRBJ1-1, with D possibly matching TRBD1 (5 bases). Germline V lookup: CDR1 SNHLY, CDR2 FYNNEI. The V gene lost 5 bases and the J gene lost 10 bases, with 11 bases spanning the gap. The CDR3 loop spans 11 amino acids. The whole variable domain, remainder taken from reference TRBV2 and TRBJ1-1, is EPEVTQTPSHQVTQMGQEVILRCVPISNHLYFYWYRQILGQKVEFLVSFYNNEISEKSEIFDDQFSVERPDGSNFTLKIRSTKLEDSAMYFCASSLTGRAFFGQGTRLTVV.

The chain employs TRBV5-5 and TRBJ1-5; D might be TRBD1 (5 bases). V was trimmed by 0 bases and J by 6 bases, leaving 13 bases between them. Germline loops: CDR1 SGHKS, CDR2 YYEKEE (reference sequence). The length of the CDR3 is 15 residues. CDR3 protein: CASSLAAGYGQPQHF. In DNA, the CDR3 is TGTGCCAGCAGCTTGGCGGCAGGGTACGGTCAGCCCCAGCATTTT.

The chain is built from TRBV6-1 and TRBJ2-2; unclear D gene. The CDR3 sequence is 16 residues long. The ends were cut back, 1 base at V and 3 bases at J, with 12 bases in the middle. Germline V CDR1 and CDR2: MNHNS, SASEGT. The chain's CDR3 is CASSEGKGFDTGELFF. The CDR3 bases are TGTGCCAGCAGTGAAGGCAAGGGCTTTGACACCGGGGAGCTGTTTTTT.

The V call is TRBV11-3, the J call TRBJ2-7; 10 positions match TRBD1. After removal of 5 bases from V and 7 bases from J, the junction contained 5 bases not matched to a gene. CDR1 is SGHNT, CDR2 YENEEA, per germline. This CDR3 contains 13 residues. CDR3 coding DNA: TGTGCCAGCAGCCGACAGGGGGCCAGAGAGCAGTACTTC. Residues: CASSRQGAREQYF. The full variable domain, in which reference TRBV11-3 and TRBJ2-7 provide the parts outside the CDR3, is EAGVVQSPRYKIIEKKQPVAFWCNPISGHNTLYWYLQNLGQGPELLIRYENEEAVDDSQLPKDRFSAERLKGVDSTLKIQPAELGDSAVYLCASSRQGAREQYFGPGTRLTVT.

The CDR3 DNA sequence: TGTGCCAGCAGTTTACGCGGGACCCAGTACTTC. This codes for CASSLRGTQYF. V usage is TRBV27 and J usage is TRBJ2-5; D is uncertain. The V gene lost 2 bases and the J gene lost 7 bases, with 5 bases spanning the gap. Looked up from germline, CDR1 is MNHEY and CDR2 is SMNVEV (reference sequence). The length of the CDR3 is 11 residues.

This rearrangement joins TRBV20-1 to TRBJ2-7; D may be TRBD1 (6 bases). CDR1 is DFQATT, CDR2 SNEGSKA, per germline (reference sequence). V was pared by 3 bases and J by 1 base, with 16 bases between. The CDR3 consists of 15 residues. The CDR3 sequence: CSASDDRSGSYEQYF. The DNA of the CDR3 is TGCAGTGCTAGTGACGACAGGTCTGGATCCTACGAGCAGTACTTC.

The DNA for the CDR3 is TGTGCCAGCAGCTCTCGGAGACAGGCAACTAATGAAAAACTGTTTTTT. Protein product: CASSSRRQATNEKLFF. The chain couples TRBV11-2 to TRBJ1-4; D possibly corresponds to TRBD1 (6 bases). Germline V gene lookup returns CDR1 SGHAT and CDR2 FQNNGV. Trimming left V 4 bases short and J 0 bases short, with 12 bases between. The CDR3 covers 16 residues.

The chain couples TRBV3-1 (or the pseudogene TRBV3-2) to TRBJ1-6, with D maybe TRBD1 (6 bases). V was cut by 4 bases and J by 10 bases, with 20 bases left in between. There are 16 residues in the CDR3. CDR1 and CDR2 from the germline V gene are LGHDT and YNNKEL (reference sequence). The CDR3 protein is CASSRSPQGIGSPLHF. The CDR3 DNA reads TGTGCCAGCAGCCGCTCTCCCCAGGGGATTGGCTCACCCCTCCACTTT.

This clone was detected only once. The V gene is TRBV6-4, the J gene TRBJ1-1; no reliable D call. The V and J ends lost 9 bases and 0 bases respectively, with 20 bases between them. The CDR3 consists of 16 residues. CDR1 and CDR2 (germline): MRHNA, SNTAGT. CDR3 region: CASRREGNSMNTEAFF. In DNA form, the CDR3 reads TGTGCCAGTAGAAGGGAAGGGAACAGCATGAACACTGAAGCTTTCTTT.

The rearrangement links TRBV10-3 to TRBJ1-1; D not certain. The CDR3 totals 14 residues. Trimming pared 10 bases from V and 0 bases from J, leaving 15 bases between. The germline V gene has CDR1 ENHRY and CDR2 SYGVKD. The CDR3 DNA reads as TGTGCCACCCGGGGAGTAGCGGTGAACACTGAAGCTTTCTTT. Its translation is CATRGVAVNTEAFF.

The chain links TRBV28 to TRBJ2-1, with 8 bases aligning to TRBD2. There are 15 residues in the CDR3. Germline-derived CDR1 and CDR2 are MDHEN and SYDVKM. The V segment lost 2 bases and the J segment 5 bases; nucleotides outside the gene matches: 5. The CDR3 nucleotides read TGTGCCAGCAGTTTAACTCTAGCGGGTAACAATGAGCAGTTCTTC. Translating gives CASSLTLAGNNEQFF.

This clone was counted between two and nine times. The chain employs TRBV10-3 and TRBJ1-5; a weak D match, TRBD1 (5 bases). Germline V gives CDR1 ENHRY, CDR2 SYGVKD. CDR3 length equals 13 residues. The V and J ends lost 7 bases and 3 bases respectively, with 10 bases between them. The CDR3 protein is CAITGDINQPQHF. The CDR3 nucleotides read TGTGCCATCACGGGGGATATCAATCAGCCCCAGCATTTT.

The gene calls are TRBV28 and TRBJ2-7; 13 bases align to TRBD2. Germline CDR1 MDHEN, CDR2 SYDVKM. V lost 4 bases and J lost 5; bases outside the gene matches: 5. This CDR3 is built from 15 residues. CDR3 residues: CASSSWTSGSDEQYF. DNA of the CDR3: TGTGCCAGCAGTTCCTGGACTAGCGGGAGCGACGAGCAGTACTTC. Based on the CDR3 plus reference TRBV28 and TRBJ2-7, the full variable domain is DVKVTQSSRYLVKRTGEKVFLECVQDMDHENMFWYRQDPGLGLRLIYFSYDVKMKEKGDIPEGYSVSREKKERFSLILESASTNQTSMYLCASSSWTSGSDEQYFGPGTRLTVT.

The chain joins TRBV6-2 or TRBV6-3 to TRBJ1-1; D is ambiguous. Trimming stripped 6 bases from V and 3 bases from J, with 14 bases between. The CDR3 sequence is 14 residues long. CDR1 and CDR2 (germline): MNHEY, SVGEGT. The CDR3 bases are TGTGCCAGCAGCCCGGAACACGGAGACACTGAAGCTTTCTTT. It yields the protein CASSPEHGDTEAFF.

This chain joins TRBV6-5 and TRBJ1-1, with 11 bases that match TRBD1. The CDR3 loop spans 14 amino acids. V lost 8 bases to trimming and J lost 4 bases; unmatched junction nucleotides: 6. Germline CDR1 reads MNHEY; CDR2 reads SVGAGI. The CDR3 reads CASGTGGVGTEAFF. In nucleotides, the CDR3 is TGTGCCAGCGGGACAGGGGGAGTTGGCACTGAAGCTTTCTTT.

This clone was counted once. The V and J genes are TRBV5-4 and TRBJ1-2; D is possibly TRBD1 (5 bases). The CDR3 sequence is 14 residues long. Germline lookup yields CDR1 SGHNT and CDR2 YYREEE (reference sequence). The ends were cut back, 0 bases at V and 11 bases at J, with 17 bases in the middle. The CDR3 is CASSLGGADRQYTF. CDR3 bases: TGTGCCAGCAGCTTGGGCGGGGCTGACCGACAATACACCTTC.

The CDR3 DNA is TGTGCCAGCAGCAAGGACAGCCTTGGGGGGCAGTACTTC. This codes for CASSKDSLGGQYF. This chain joins TRBV11-3 and TRBJ2-7; D is possibly TRBD1 (6 bases). The CDR3 has 13 residues. V was shortened by 5 bases and J by 9 bases, with 17 bases between the two germline ends. The germline CDR1 and CDR2 sequences are SGHNT and YENEEA.

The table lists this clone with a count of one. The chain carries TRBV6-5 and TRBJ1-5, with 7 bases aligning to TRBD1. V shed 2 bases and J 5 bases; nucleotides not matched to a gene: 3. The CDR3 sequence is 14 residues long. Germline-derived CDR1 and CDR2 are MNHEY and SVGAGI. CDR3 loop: CASSYRDRDQPQHF. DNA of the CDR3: TGTGCCAGCAGTTACCGTGACAGGGATCAGCCCCAGCATTTT.